The clone carrying this T cell receptor beta chain was observed a few times. These data are taken from a study of CD8 T cells in ankylosing spondylitis. V was clipped by 0 bases and J by 7 bases, with 6 bases between them. CDR1 and CDR2 (germline): MNHNY, SVGAGI (reference sequence). This CDR3 is 13 amino acids long. TCRdb analysed the 5' RACE reads with MiXCR anew, one entry per CDR3 protein. The sample records 250,000 to 300,000 distinct CDR3 sequences, more than 15% being singletons. This chain connects TRBV6-6 to TRBJ2-2; no clear D gene. The sequence was collected from a male donor with ankylosing spondylitis or in good health (not recorded which). Sequencing used blood, either unsorted or a sorted T cell fraction (not recorded which). For the CDR3, the DNA is TGTGCCAGCAGTTACTCGGGAAACGGGGAGCTGTTTTTT. Translation: CASSYSGNGELFF.